A single sample is the source of the 32 T cell receptor beta chains below, sequenced in a study of beta chain features in type 1 diabetes. What was sequenced were expressed TCRB transcripts, since all of the isolated RNA had been reverse transcribed. Generated by immunoSEQ multiplex PCR, the TCRdb table keeps only in-frame clones and is missing some. The sample shows hundreds of thousands of clones, 12% to 15% of them seen only once. Sequencing was done on a sample of central memory CD4+ T cells from blood. These receptors came from a man aged 25-40 years in good health.

The chain has TRBV5-1 and TRBJ1-5; 8 nucleotides align to TRBD1. CDR3 length equals 16 residues. J lost 3 bases, V lost 4 bases, and 9 bases had no gene match. In germline, CDR1 is SGHRS, CDR2 YFSETQ. CDR3 protein: CASSLGTGRDNQPQHF. The CDR3, as DNA: TGCGCCAGCAGCCTCGGGACAGGAAGGGACAATCAGCCCCAGCATTTT.

V and J are TRBV5-4 and TRBJ1-3; TRBD1 aligns across 7 bases. The CDR3 spans 17 residues. In germline, CDR1 is SGHNT, CDR2 YYREEE (reference sequence). Trimming took 4 bases from V and 1 from J; bases not matched to a gene: 11. The CDR3 DNA follows: TGTGCCAGCAGCAGGGCGGGACAGATTCTTTCTGGAAACACCATATATTTT. It translates to CASSRAGQILSGNTIYF.

The chain couples TRBV11-2 to TRBJ2-1, with D possibly matching TRBD2 (6 bases). Trimming removed 4 bases at V and 0 bases at J, with 13 bases between. The CDR3 length is 16 residues. Germline-derived CDR1 and CDR2 are SGHAT and FQNNGV. The CDR3, as DNA: TGTGCCAGCAGCTCCTTAGCGGAGTTCTCCTACAATGAGCAGTTCTTC. Translation gives CASSSLAEFSYNEQFF. The full variable domain, rest sourced from reference TRBV11-2 and TRBJ2-1, is EAGVAQSPRYKIIEKRQSVAFWCNPISGHATLYWYQQILGQGPKLLIQFQNNGVVDDSQLPKDRFSAERLKGVDSTLKIQPAKLEDSAVYLCASSSLAEFSYNEQFFGPGTRLTVL.

This clone was found a few times. V usage is TRBV7-8 and J usage is TRBJ1-2; D gene ambiguous. Germline values: CDR1 SGHVS, CDR2 FQNEAQ. The V and J ends lost 5 bases and 4 bases respectively, with 17 bases between them. This CDR3 has 15 residues. CDR3 residues: CASSPLTTPGYGYTF. The CDR3 DNA reads TGTGCCAGCAGCCCTCTAACTACTCCTGGCTATGGCTACACCTTC.

This rearrangement joins TRBV14 to TRBJ2-1; D not resolved. The germline CDR1 and CDR2 sequences are SGHDN and FVKESK. Trimming stripped 0 bases from V and 8 bases from J, with 8 bases between. This CDR3 region has 13 residues. The CDR3 nucleotides are TGTGCCAGCAGCCAAGATCGGATTTATGAGCAGTTCTTC. Amino acid sequence: CASSQDRIYEQFF.

Only a few counts were recorded for this clone. The chain joins TRBV9 to TRBJ2-1; 9 nucleotides agree with TRBD1. The V and J ends lost 0 bases and 7 bases, in that order; junction bases with no gene match: 11. The CDR3 loop spans 17 amino acids. Germline values: CDR1 SGDLS, CDR2 YYNGEE. The CDR3 DNA follows: TGTGCCAGCAGCGTAGCTGTTGGGACAGGGACTTTGAATGAGCAGTTCTTC. Translating it yields CASSVAVGTGTLNEQFF.

In this sample, this clone turned up many times. The chain employs TRBV4-1 and TRBJ2-1; D remains ambiguous. The CDR3 is made up of 16 amino acids. Germline loops: CDR1 MGHRA, CDR2 YSYEKL. Trimming stripped 1 base from V and 1 base from J, with 11 bases between. CDR3 DNA sequence: TGCGCCAGCAGCCAAGTTGGGCTTAGGTCCTACAATGAGCAGTTCTTC. Translation gives CASSQVGLRSYNEQFF.

This clone occurred a few times. This sequence joins TRBV30 and TRBJ2-2; D gene uncertain. Looked up from germline, CDR1 is GTSNPN and CDR2 is SVGIG (reference sequence). V lost 4 bases to trimming and J lost 1 base, with 7 bases between them. This CDR3 spans 13 amino acids. The CDR3 DNA sequence: TGTGCCTGGACCTGGCTGAACACCGGGGAGCTGTTTTTT. Translating it yields CAWTWLNTGELFF. The entire variable domain, with the rest obtained from reference TRBV30 and TRBJ2-2, is as follows: SQTIHQWPATLVQPVGSPLSLECTVEGTSNPNLYWYRQAAGRGLQLLFYSVGIGQISSEVPQNLSASRPQDRQFILSSKKLLLSDSGFYLCAWTWLNTGELFFGEGSRLTVL.

This clone was counted only a few times. The V gene is TRBV11-2, the J gene TRBJ2-7; no clear D gene. Trimming pared 2 bases from V and 3 bases from J, leaving 8 bases between. The CDR3 is 13 residues long. CDR1 is SGHAT and CDR2 is FQNNGV in the germline V gene. CDR3 residues: CASSLNPGYEQYV. The DNA for the CDR3 is TGTGCCAGCAGCTTAAATCCCGGCTACGAGCAGTACGTC.

This clone was observed a handful of times. V and J are TRBV5-1 and TRBJ2-5; D remains ambiguous. CDR1 and CDR2 (germline): SGHRS, YFSETQ. V was cut by 7 bases and J by 4 bases, with 17 bases left in between. This CDR3 region has 14 residues. The CDR3 loop reads CASSRAQVGETQYF. CDR3 coding DNA: TGCGCCAGCTCAAGGGCGCAGGTGGGAGAGACCCAGTACTTC.

This clone was found once. This chain links TRBV5-1 with TRBJ2-5, with 16 bases lining up with TRBD2. This CDR3 contains 16 residues. The V and J ends lost 4 bases and 5 bases, in that order; junction bases with no gene match: 5. CDR1 and CDR2 from the germline V gene are SGHRS and YFSETQ. CDR3: CASSAGTSGGAETQYF. Here the CDR3 DNA reads TGCGCCAGCAGCGCCGGGACTAGCGGGGGGGCGGAGACCCAGTACTTC.

This clone has just a few counts. The CDR3 DNA follows: TGTGCCAGCCAACGATGGGCGTCGGCTAGCGGAAGCACAGATACGCAGTATTTT. Translation gives CASQRWASASGSTDTQYF. This chain joins TRBV7-3 and TRBJ2-3; 7 bases line up with TRBD2. V gave up 8 bases and J gave up 0 bases; unmatched junction bases: 17. The CDR3 has 18 amino acids. Germline assignment: CDR1 SGHTA and CDR2 FQGTGA. Drawing the rest from reference TRBV7-3 and TRBJ2-3, the complete variable domain is GAGVSQTPSNKVTEKGKYVELRCDPISGHTALYWYRQSLGQGPEFLIYFQGTGAADDSGLPNDRFFAVRPEGSVSTLKIQRTERGDSAVYLCASQRWASASGSTDTQYFGPGTRLTVL.

The V and J genes are TRBV4-3 and TRBJ2-4, with 7 bases that match TRBD2. Germline CDR1 reads LGHNA; CDR2 reads YSLEER. The CDR3 is 17 amino acids. The trim removed 1 base at V and 7 bases at J, leaving 13 bases unmatched. The CDR3 DNA reads as TGCGCCAGCAGCCAAGCTCTAGCGGAGGGGTCGAGGAACATTCAGTACTTC. It is translated as CASSQALAEGSRNIQYF.

The chain couples TRBV11-3 to TRBJ2-2, with no clear D. The germline V and J ends were trimmed by 5 bases and 4 bases, with 5 bases remaining between them. The CDR3 extends over 12 amino acids. The germline gives CDR1 SGHNT, CDR2 YENEEA. The CDR3 here is CASSRVTGELFF. In DNA form, the CDR3 reads TGTGCCAGCAGCAGGGTCACCGGGGAGCTGTTTTTT.

The chain has TRBV28 and TRBJ2-7; no reliable D call. The CDR3 runs to 12 residues. The V gene lost 5 bases and the J gene lost 3 bases, with 8 bases spanning the gap. Germline-derived CDR1 and CDR2 are MDHEN and SYDVKM. The CDR3 DNA reads as TGTGCCAGCAGTACCGGGCACTACGAGCAGTACGTC. It specifies CASSTGHYEQYV.

This chain links TRBV11-2 with TRBJ2-2; D is uncertain. CDR1 is SGHAT, CDR2 FQNNGV, per germline. With 5 bases removed from V and 5 bases from J, the gap between germline ends came to 6 bases. This CDR3 has 12 residues. The CDR3 here is CASSDYTGELFF. As DNA, the CDR3 is TGTGCCAGCAGCGATTATACCGGGGAGCTGTTTTTT.

The CDR3 DNA reads TGTGCCAGCAGCTTGGTTGGATCACGGAACACTGAAGCTTTCTTT. Its translation: CASSLVGSRNTEAFF. V is TRBV5-4 and J is TRBJ1-1; D gene unclear. The CDR3 is made up of 15 amino acids. The germline V gene encodes CDR1 SGHNT and CDR2 YYREEE (reference sequence). V lost 0 bases and J 1 base, leaving 10 bases between the germline ends.

In its sample, this clone was seen a few times. The rearrangement joins TRBV4-2 to TRBJ2-1, with D perhaps matching TRBD2 (6 bases). CDR1 and CDR2 (germline): LGHNA, YNFKEQ. Trimming took 2 bases from V and 7 from J, leaving 15 bases between them. This CDR3 contains 15 residues. CDR3 amino acids: CASSQYASDRNEQFF. Here the CDR3 DNA reads TGTGCCAGCAGCCAATATGCTAGCGACAGAAATGAGCAGTTCTTC.

The chain couples TRBV4-2 to TRBJ2-1; 9 bases align to TRBD2. The CDR3 sequence is 17 residues long. Germline V gives CDR1 LGHNA, CDR2 YNFKEQ. The junction had 13 bases not matched to a gene; V was cut back by 5 bases and J by 5 bases. DNA for the CDR3: TGTGCCAGCAGCTTGGCCGGCGGGAGGGGGGCTGACAATGAGCAGTTCTTC. Its protein is CASSLAGGRGADNEQFF.

This clone has a count of ten or more. The CDR3 DNA reads as TGCGCCAGCAACCCAATGGGGAACACCGGGGAGCTGTTTTTT. This codes for CASNPMGNTGELFF. The V and J genes are TRBV10-2 and TRBJ2-2; D is uncertain. Trimming removed 7 bases at V and 1 base at J, with 10 bases between. The CDR3 is 14 residues long. The germline V gene has CDR1 WSHSY and CDR2 SAAADI.

This clone was counted only a few times. This chain joins TRBV4-3 and TRBJ1-3; no clear D. The CDR3 extends over 15 amino acids. Per the germline V gene, CDR1 is LGHNA and CDR2 is YSLEER. Between the trimmed V and J ends, which lost 0 bases and 10 bases, there was a span of 16 bases. In nucleotides, the CDR3 is TGCGCCAGCAGCCAAGAGTGGGCAGTCAAGAGGACCATATATTTT. It specifies CASSQEWAVKRTIYF.

The V gene is TRBV7-9, the J gene TRBJ1-4; 7 bases are shared with TRBD1. Unmatched junction bases numbered 6, after V lost 8 bases and J lost 6 bases. CDR3 size: 13 residues. The germline CDR1 and CDR2 sequences are SEHNR and FQNEAQ (reference sequence). The CDR3 here is CASGGGVHEKLFF. DNA of the CDR3: TGTGCCAGCGGAGGGGGCGTGCATGAAAAACTGTTTTTT.

Only a few counts were recorded for this clone. The gene calls are TRBV27 and TRBJ1-5, with 8 bases lining up with TRBD1. The CDR3 is 20 amino acids. Trimming cost V 3 bases and J 0 bases; bases outside gene matches: 16. CDR1 is MNHEY, CDR2 SMNVEV, per germline (reference sequence). The CDR3 is CASSFVQQGGLLASNQPQHF. The CDR3 DNA follows: TGTGCCAGCAGTTTCGTCCAACAGGGGGGCCTCCTCGCTAGCAATCAGCCCCAGCATTTT.

This clone has only a few counts. The rearrangement links TRBV28 to TRBJ1-2, with D tentatively TRBD1 (5 bases). There are 14 residues in the CDR3. Deletions cut 6 bases from V and 3 bases from J, with 14 bases between. In germline, CDR1 is MDHEN, CDR2 SYDVKM. CDR3 nucleotides: TGTGCCAGCAGGTGGGAATGGGGGTACTATGGCTACACCTTC. Its translation is CASRWEWGYYGYTF.

This clone occurred a few times. This chain uses TRBV6-6 with TRBJ2-3, with TRBD1 identical over 8 bases. After removal of 2 bases from V and 1 base from J, the junction contained 2 bases not matched to a gene. CDR1 and CDR2 (germline): MNHNY, SVGAGI (reference sequence). This CDR3 region has 15 residues. This CDR3 reads CASSYVTGGTDTQYF. Written as DNA, the CDR3 is TGTGCCAGCAGTTACGTGACAGGGGGCACAGATACGCAGTATTTT.

The gene calls are TRBV6-1 and TRBJ2-7, with D uncertain. The V end was cut by 5 bases, the J end by 6 bases, with 8 bases between. The CDR3 is 11 amino acids. CDR1 is MNHNS, CDR2 SASEGT, per germline. The CDR3 DNA is TGTGCCAGCAGTTGGTTCGGCGAGCAGTACTTC. Protein sequence: CASSWFGEQYF.

This clone turned up a few times. The V and J genes are TRBV5-6 and TRBJ1-2, with unresolved D. Trimming removed 3 bases at V and 7 bases at J, with 13 bases between. The CDR3 length is 13 residues. The germline V gene encodes CDR1 SGHDT and CDR2 YYEEEE. The CDR3: CASSSEWGSGYTF. The CDR3 nucleotides are TGTGCCAGCAGCTCCGAGTGGGGTAGTGGCTACACCTTC. Filled out from reference TRBV5-6 and TRBJ1-2, the complete variable domain reads DAGVTQSPTHLIKTRGQQVTLRCSPKSGHDTVSWYQQALGQGPQFIFQYYEEEERQRGNFPDRFSGHQFPNYSSELNVNALLLGDSALYLCASSSEWGSGYTFGSGTRLTVV.

The chain links TRBV15 to TRBJ2-2, with D unclear. The CDR3 contains 13 residues. The V end was cut by 5 bases, the J end by 0 bases, with 4 bases between. CDR1 and CDR2 from the germline V gene are LNHNV and YYDKDF (reference sequence). CDR3 loop: CATSRSNTGELFF. The CDR3 DNA reads TGTGCCACCAGCCGATCGAACACCGGGGAGCTGTTTTTT.

This clone appeared a few times. The gene calls are TRBV7-2 and TRBJ1-1; 11 bases map to TRBD1. The V segment lost 2 bases and the J segment 6 bases; nucleotides outside the gene matches: 2. This CDR3 contains 14 residues. The germline V gene encodes CDR1 SGHTA and CDR2 FQGNSA. The CDR3 DNA sequence: TGTGCCAGCAGCTTAATGGGACAGGGGGCTGAAGCTTTCTTT. This codes for CASSLMGQGAEAFF.

A note on this clone: The sample holds other DNA sequences that translate to the same CDR3. The J gene is TRBJ1-5, the V gene TRBV4-3; 7 bases line up with TRBD1. Germline V gene lookup returns CDR1 LGHNA and CDR2 YSLEER. Unmatched junction bases numbered 3, after V lost 3 bases and J lost 1 base. CDR3 length equals 15 residues. The CDR3 reads CASSQETGSNQPQHF. The DNA of the CDR3 is TGCGCCAGCAGCCAGGAGACAGGGAGCAATCAGCCCCAGCATTTT.

This clone appeared a few times. The chain combines TRBV5-1 with TRBJ2-2, with 7 bases identical to TRBD1. This CDR3 is built from 14 residues. Per the germline V gene, CDR1 is SGHRS and CDR2 is YFSETQ. J gave up 6 bases and V 0 bases, and 2 bases lay outside the gene matches. CDR3 residues: CASSLDRGSGELFF. The CDR3 nucleotides read TGCGCCAGCAGCTTGGACAGGGGTTCCGGGGAGCTGTTTTTT.

The rearrangement joins TRBV4-2 to TRBJ1-1; the D is unclear. This CDR3 comprises 13 residues. Germline assignment: CDR1 LGHNA and CDR2 YNFKEQ. Trimming pared 0 bases from V and 12 bases from J, leaving 14 bases between. The CDR3 region is CASSQEIFRSPFF. The CDR3 coding sequence is TGTGCCAGCAGCCAAGAAATTTTCCGTTCGCCTTTCTTT.